A single TCR beta chain is shown here with its context. Its antigen remains unidentified. Together with a sample-barcoded 5' primer, a J-beta primer mix was included in a second PCR lasting about 7 to 11 cycles. Each TCR beta cDNA got a 12-nucleotide random molecular identifier. TCRdb redid the calling of the 5' RACE reads with MiXCR, one entry per CDR3 protein. The sample lists about a million distinct CDR3 sequences, about 51% seen once, with about a fifth in the top ten. The data belong to a study of blood T cells in healthy people across ages. CDR1 is SEHNR and CDR2 is FQNEAQ in the germline V gene (reference sequence). This CDR3 is built from 14 residues. Study-level points and caveats: Roughly linear declines in TCR beta diversity per million T cells occurred with age. In long-lived donors, naive CD4+ cell counts and diversity exceeded those of aged donors. In these data, TCR beta diversity tracked strongly with naive T cell percentage.

The receptor's source is a woman aged 60 to 75 in good health. The sample consisted of blood. This sequence joins TRBV7-9 and TRBJ2-5; TRBD1 might be the D (5 bases). The last part of the DNA fits TRBJ2-7 better; the J call may be wrong. The CDR3 protein is CASSLVPREYEQYF. CDR3 nucleotide sequence: TGTGCCAGCAGCTTAGTTCCCAGGGAATACGAGCAGTACTTC.